The clone carrying this T cell receptor beta chain was seen ten or more times. Its antigen is still unknown. These data belong to a study of T cells in Graves' hyperthyroidism and ophthalmopathy. Study findings and constraints: The model made its ophthalmopathy prediction, and onset followed a median approximately 7 months later.

Amplification of TCR beta CDR3 regions used RNA as the template. RT-PCR in the first round (using the HTBI primer set) targeted the TCR CDR3. TCRdb reprocessed the multiplex PCR reads with MiXCR, giving one entry per CDR3 protein. The sample holds about 740,000 distinct CDR3 sequences, roughly 15% seen once. Germline-derived CDR1 and CDR2 are GTSNPN and SVGIG (reference sequence). The V end was cut by 5 bases, the J end by 0 bases, with 11 bases between. This CDR3 is 15 amino acids long. The clonotype originates from a woman younger than 35 with Graves' hyperthyroidism. The gene calls are TRBV30 and TRBJ1-6; a weak D match, TRBD1 (6 bases). Sequenced: blood. CDR3 in DNA: TGTGCCTGGGCTCGACAGGTCTCCTATAATTCACCCCTCCACTTT. It is translated as CAWARQVSYNSPLHF.